These 19 T cell receptor beta chains share one sample of origin, sequenced in a study of HIV-infected patients and healthy controls. The repertoire came from unfractionated whole blood and reflected all unsorted peripheral T cells. Alpha and beta constant-region primers primed reverse transcription of 400 to 500 ng RNA. Each of the alpha and beta chains got its own library through chain-specific third strand synthesis with indices. MiXCR, applied by TCRdb to the 5' RACE reads, yields one record per CDR3 protein. This repertoire shows around 20,000 distinct CDR3 sequences, approximately 9.5% found once; its top ten account for 6.5%. The material sequenced was blood. These TCRs come from an adult in good health.

This clonotype was found many times. This sequence joins TRBV27 and TRBJ2-3; 7 bases map to TRBD1. Trimming at V came to 3 bases and at J to 1 base, leaving 1 base not matched to a gene. CDR3 length: 14 amino acids. Germline V gene data show CDR1 as MNHEY and CDR2 as SMNVEV (reference sequence). CDR3 sequence (DNA): TGTGCCAGCAGTTTTGACAGGGGCACAGATACGCAGTATTTT. Translating gives CASSFDRGTDTQYF.

Only a few counts were recorded for this clonotype. The chain combines TRBV6-5 with TRBJ2-7, with 14 nucleotides matching TRBD2. The CDR3 totals 15 residues. Germline V gene sequence: CDR1 MNHEY, CDR2 SVGAGI. Losses at the gene ends were 2 bases for V and 3 bases for J; bases not matched to a gene: 0. CDR3: CASSYGLAGGYEQYF. DNA for the CDR3: TGTGCCAGCAGTTACGGACTAGCGGGAGGCTACGAGCAGTACTTC.

Ten or more counts support this clonotype. The chain carries TRBV27 and TRBJ2-1; 7 bases agree with TRBD2. The CDR3 covers 12 residues. V was pared by 10 bases and J by 7 bases, with 7 bases of the junction left unmatched. Germline values: CDR1 MNHEY, CDR2 SMNVEV (reference sequence). The CDR3 spells CATAGLTNEQFF. The CDR3 bases are TGTGCCACCGCGGGACTAACTAATGAGCAGTTCTTC.

In its sample, this clonotype was seen many times. The CDR3 DNA reads TGTGCCAGCAGCTTAGGGGCAGACGAGCAGTACTTC. Translating it yields CASSLGADEQYF. This sequence joins TRBV7-9 and TRBJ2-7; D is unclear. CDR3 length equals 12 residues. Trimming took 1 base from V and 5 from J, leaving 6 bases between them. The germline V gene encodes CDR1 SEHNR and CDR2 FQNEAQ (reference sequence).

The sample holds many counts of this clonotype. The chain recombines TRBV11-2 with TRBJ2-5; D is perhaps TRBD1 or TRBD2 (5 bases each). CDR3 length equals 15 residues. Germline assignment: CDR1 SGHAT and CDR2 FQNNGV. Trimming cost V 1 base and J 7 bases, with 16 bases left between them. The chain's CDR3 is CASSLGRGREGTQYF. CDR3 sequence (DNA): TGTGCCAGCAGCTTAGGTCGGGGCAGGGAAGGGACCCAGTACTTC.

The rearrangement joins TRBV11-2 to TRBJ2-1; D is undetermined. The V end lost 6 bases, the J end lost 8 bases, and 17 bases lay between the germline ends. In germline, CDR1 is SGHAT, CDR2 FQNNGV. This CDR3 region has 14 residues. The CDR3 loop reads CASSGVGRVYEQFF. For the CDR3, the DNA is TGTGCCAGCAGTGGCGTGGGCCGGGTTTATGAGCAGTTCTTC.

The CDR3 region is CASSLSLAGFDEQFF. Written as DNA, the CDR3 is TGCGCCAGCAGCCTCTCCCTAGCGGGATTTGATGAGCAGTTCTTC. The chain carries TRBV5-1 and TRBJ2-1, with 9 positions matching TRBD2. This CDR3 is built from 15 residues. The trim removed 4 bases at V and 8 bases at J, leaving 10 bases unmatched. CDR1 and CDR2 (germline): SGHRS, YFSETQ.

This clonotype appeared many times. The chain is built from TRBV4-1 and TRBJ2-4; D uncertain. CDR1 is MGHRA and CDR2 is YSYEKL in the germline V gene. There are 15 residues in the CDR3. Trimming removed 5 bases from V and 0 bases from J, with 11 bases in between. CDR3 residues: CASSSTTLAKNIQYF. CDR3 nucleotide sequence: TGCGCCAGCAGCTCGACAACTCTAGCCAAAAACATTCAGTACTTC.

This clonotype was seen at least ten times. The chain links TRBV12-3 or TRBV12-4 to TRBJ1-5, with D uncertain. V lost 2 bases, J lost 3 bases, and 5 bases lay in between. CDR3 size: 13 residues. CDR3 sequence (DNA): TGTGCCAGCAGTTTAAGTCTCAATCAGCCCCAGCATTTT. Amino acid sequence: CASSLSLNQPQHF.

In this sample, this clonotype turned up a few times. The genes are TRBV4-2 and TRBJ2-1, with D unresolved. The germline V and J ends were trimmed by 4 bases and 0 bases, with 13 bases remaining between them. Germline V gene data show CDR1 as LGHNA and CDR2 as YNFKEQ. The CDR3 contains 16 residues. The CDR3 region has the DNA TGTGCCAGCAGCCTGAGCGCCCTGACCTCCTACAATGAGCAGTTCTTC. It codes for CASSLSALTSYNEQFF.

This clonotype was found a few times. The chain couples TRBV20-1 to TRBJ2-7; 7 nucleotides agree with TRBD1. This CDR3 has 16 amino acids. The trim removed 6 bases at V and 7 bases at J, leaving 21 bases unmatched. The germline V gene encodes CDR1 DFQATT and CDR2 SNEGSKA (reference sequence). The chain's CDR3 is CSAGFSGTAISGEQYF. CDR3 DNA: TGCAGTGCCGGGTTCTCCGGGACAGCGATCAGTGGGGAGCAGTACTTC.

This clonotype was counted ten times or more. The chain carries TRBV5-1 and TRBJ2-1, with a tentative D call TRBD1 (8 bases). The CDR3 totals 14 residues. V lost 0 bases and J lost 8, with 12 bases in between. CDR1 and CDR2 (germline): SGHRS, YFSETQ. CDR3 coding DNA: TGCGCCAGCAGCTTGGGGACAGGGAGGGATGAGCAGTTCTTC. This gives the protein CASSLGTGRDEQFF.

This clonotype was recorded many times. V gene TRBV9 combines with J gene TRBJ2-3, with D perhaps matching TRBD2 (6 bases). Trimming cost V 0 bases and J 2 bases, with 13 bases left between them. CDR1 SGDLS and CDR2 YYNGEE come from the germline V gene. CDR3 length equals 16 residues. The chain's CDR3 is CASSVGYSGPTDTQYF. Written as DNA, the CDR3 is TGTGCCAGCAGCGTAGGGTATAGCGGCCCCACAGATACGCAGTATTTT. Combining the CDR3 with reference TRBV9 and TRBJ2-3 gives the whole variable domain DSGVTQTPKHLITATGQRVTLRCSPRSGDLSVYWYQQSLDQGLQFLIQYYNGEERAKGNILERFSAQQFPDLHSELNLSSLELGDSALYFCASSVGYSGPTDTQYFGPGTRLTVL.

The sample holds many counts of this clonotype. This sequence joins TRBV27 and TRBJ2-2, with 7 nucleotides matching TRBD2. The CDR3 consists of 15 residues. CDR1 and CDR2 from the germline V gene are MNHEY and SMNVEV (reference sequence). Trimming cost V 1 base and J 6 bases; bases outside gene matches: 5. Here the CDR3 DNA reads TGTGCCAGCAGTTTATTGGCGGGAGTATCCGGGGAGCTGTTTTTT. This encodes CASSLLAGVSGELFF.

As to this clonotype: This may stem from a read error, because a much larger clone lies one nucleotide away. It is likely a read error, because the conserved phenylalanine at the end of the CDR3 is missing. The chain links TRBV6-1 to TRBJ1-1; D gene ambiguous. V lost 6 bases to trimming and J lost 4 bases, with 12 bases between them. CDR1 and CDR2 (germline): MNHNS, SASEGT. This CDR3 is 13 amino acids long. The CDR3 loop is CASSVQSTTEAFS. The DNA of the CDR3 is TGTGCCAGCAGCGTACAGTCGACCACTGAAGCTTTCTCT.

This clonotype is labeled medium-sized. The V and J genes are TRBV28 and TRBJ2-1, with a tentative D call TRBD1 (6 bases). CDR1 MDHEN and CDR2 SYDVKM come from the germline V gene. The CDR3 loop spans 15 amino acids. V shed 1 base and J shed 3 bases, with 10 bases lying between them. The CDR3 here is CASSLSTGIYNEQFF. The CDR3 region has the DNA TGTGCCAGCAGTTTATCCACAGGGATCTACAATGAGCAGTTCTTC. The full variable domain, completed using reference TRBV28 and TRBJ2-1, is DVKVTQSSRYLVKRTGEKVFLECVQDMDHENMFWYRQDPGLGLRLIYFSYDVKMKEKGDIPEGYSVSREKKERFSLILESASTNQTSMYLCASSLSTGIYNEQFFGPGTRLTVL.

Only a few counts were recorded for this clonotype. This chain uses TRBV20-1 with TRBJ1-1; unclear D gene. Trimming took 6 bases from V and 6 from J, leaving 23 bases between them. The CDR3 spans 15 residues. Germline loops: CDR1 DFQATT, CDR2 SNEGSKA (reference sequence). The CDR3: CSAGSPPGRGPEAFF. The CDR3 region has the DNA TGCAGTGCCGGTTCCCCTCCGGGCAGAGGGCCTGAAGCTTTCTTT.

In its sample, this clonotype was seen many times. The rearrangement links TRBV20-1 to TRBJ2-5; D call uncertain. The CDR3 is 12 amino acids. The germline gives CDR1 DFQATT, CDR2 SNEGSKA (reference sequence). Trimming removed 3 bases from V and 4 bases from J, with 9 bases in between. In DNA, the CDR3 is TGCAGTGCTAGCAGTCTACCAGAGACCCAGTACTTC. Translating it yields CSASSLPETQYF.

This clonotype was detected many times. The chain joins TRBV2 to TRBJ2-4, with TRBD2 matching 9 bases. Germline CDR1 and CDR2: SNHLY and FYNNEI. The CDR3 runs to 16 residues. Trimming removed 8 bases from V and 0 bases from J; junction bases left unmatched: 8. The CDR3 sequence is CASAAGGTLAKNIQYF. DNA of the CDR3: TGTGCCAGCGCAGCGGGAGGTACCCTAGCCAAAAACATTCAGTACTTC.